This TCR beta chain stems from a study of blood T cell repertoires in COVID-19 (dated by TCRdb to the early 2020s). With respect to the entire study: Collaborator samples came from the United States, Italy and Spain and covered acute and convalescent phases of COVID-19. The repertoires were made available in a free public database intended to serve as a resource for research on the immune response to SARS-CoV-2. Where HLA class I and class II types were available, the types were taken from metadata supplied by the sample provider, not from assay-based typing. Deeply sampled blood TCRbeta repertoires from subjects exposed to, actively infected with, or recovered from COVID-19 were included in the dataset. Nearly every sample came with metadata listing a de-identified subject ID, COVID-19 status, age in years and sex. The samples were drawn from the first 160 participants of the ongoing ImmuneRACE study and from 950 to 1,500 subjects provided by 6 global collaborators. The prospective study material was composed of cDNA or gDNA derived from T cells, B-cell-depleted T cells, or PBMCs. Results the study describes overall, beyond this receptor: The quantity of clinical and demographic metadata differed by source and by participant and was supplied without curation.

TCRbeta CDR3 regions were amplified from genomic DNA by means of the immunoSEQ Assay, a bias-controlled multiplex PCR. The authors' analysis ran thus. Nucleated cell counts per sample were estimated from amplification of reference gene primers within the assay. To quantify the absolute abundance of each unique TCRbeta CDR3 rearrangement, sequence reads were collapsed and filtered. For each sample, productive Simpson clonality was calculated as the square root of Simpson's diversity index over productive rearrangements. Drawn from immuneACCESS, this table holds only the in-frame rearrangements with V and J called that TCRdb kept. Clones are partly lost; checked studies trace under half to an unresolved V gene and leave the rest unexplained. V and J calls and clone size follow that table, whereas D and trimming were derived from the DNA. The sample table records roughly 200,000 clones; approximately 86% of these occur just once. In total, the top ten clones hold 2.5% to 3% of the sample.

Collaborating institutions collected whole blood in K2EDTA tubes following their own protocols. For TCRbeta analysis, collaborator samples were shipped as frozen whole blood, as isolated PBMCs, or as DNA extracted from either sample type. Points on this clone: No antigen is known for it. No qualities accompany the bases; no much larger clone lies one base away.

Its CDR3 holds 18 amino acids, cysteine through phenylalanine. The only DNA kept is the CDR3, 54 bases in frame from the first base. Clipping removes 3 bases from V and 2 bases from J, with 14 as the unmatched junction base count. Looking up the germline V gene yields CDR1 LGHNT and CDR2 FRNRAP. The sample comprised peripheral blood. This chain is built from TRBV12-5 and TRBJ2-3; 7 middle bases align to TRBD1. This receptor was obtained from a man aged 40-49 years with active or convalescent COVID-19. The sequenced DNA is TGTGCTAGTGGTTTTGGTTCGAGGGGGCTAGCAGTCACAGATACGCAGTATTTT. Its amino acids are CASGFGSRGLAVTDTQYF.